These T cell receptor beta chains were read from a single sample in a study of OX40 agonist ivuxolimab in advanced cancers. Assay used: immunoSEQ multiplex PCR; TCRdb lists only in-frame clones, some missing. The sample records 30,000 to 35,000 clones, approximately 90% being singletons. The sequenced sample was CD4+ or CD8+ T cells sorted from blood, obtained in a trial of the OX40 agonist ivuxolimab. The origin of the receptors is an adult with an advanced solid tumor such as melanoma, head and neck, liver or kidney cancer. Both conserved end residues are trimmed from each CDR3.

v_call,cdr3_aa
TRBV29-1,SVELYNEQF
TRBV27,ASSVPGTNIQY
TRBV7-6,ASSLVGGLAGEQY
TRBV7-9,ASSDNEQF
TRBV10-3,ATEDRPNYEQY
TRBV27,ASSDGERVTEAF
TRBV28,ASSLGMDGYT
TRBV2,ASSEGRGWLNSPLH
TRBV27,ASSSGQNYGYT
TRBV5-5,ASSLVLESSYEQY
TRBV10-3,AISEAGQASLSFAEAF
TRBV4-1,ASSQSTSGYYNEQF
TRBV4-1,ASSQGTLYEQY
TRBV19,ASSEGLASYEQY
TRBV23-1,ARRALGSSGGPYEQY
TRBV6-6,ASSPGTGGTNSPLH
TRBV4-2,ASSQSSGSIDEQF
TRBV6-5,ASSYSFGASYEQY
TRBV10-3,AISEGRLAGVYEQY
TRBV23-1,ASSQHRGRFAEAF
TRBV19,ASSIGAGSTDTQY
TRBV4-1,ASSQGVGGQPQH
TRBV6-5,ASSYSEAANIQY
TRBV19,ASRPGTRDTGELF
TRBV9,AIPFIGSTTDTQY
TRBV27,ASSYDRAETQY
TRBV6-5,AISESPDNYGYT
TRBV19,ASSVRDKNTEAF
TRBV28,ASSLEGDENNEQF
TRBV27,ASSPPTGGLF
TRBV6-5,ASSSSGLSYEQY
TRBV6-8,ASSYSLEHEAF
TRBV28,AGCPRDRTYEQY
TRBV15,ATSREGRLASYNEQF
TRBV19,ASSMGPGNTEAF
TRBV6-6,ASSYDLAGGVDTQY
TRBV19,ASSTPGASGVEAF
TRBV9,ASSPQLGDGVYEQY
TRBV9,ASSVEYRADMNTEAF
TRBV27,ASSRNIYRDRGLGNEKLF
TRBV2,ASSGGTTTRPGQY
TRBV7-6,ASSQVEFSDTQY
TRBV4-2,ASSQDFGLAEETQY
TRBV29-1,SVEATGLRTEAF
TRBV6-1,ASSEVRATRTDTQY
TRBV4-1,ASSPPPGTSGYNEQF